The 22 T cell receptor beta chains below all came from one sample that was sequenced in a study of OX40 agonist ivuxolimab in advanced cancers. Some clones are missing from TCRdb's copy, which holds only in-frame ones; the method was immunoSEQ multiplex PCR. The top ten hold 2% to 2.5% of the sample, which has about 69,000 clones, 80% to 85% seen once. Specimen: CD4+ or CD8+ T cells sorted from blood, collected in a trial of the OX40 agonist ivuxolimab. All receptors derive from an adult with an advanced solid tumor such as melanoma, head and neck, liver or kidney cancer.

This clone was observed once. This chain uses TRBV6-1 with TRBJ2-7; D not certain. V was trimmed by 1 base and J by 6 bases, leaving 4 bases between them. Per the germline V gene, CDR1 is MNHNS and CDR2 is SASEGT. This CDR3 region has 11 residues. The CDR3 loop is CASSEVPEQYF. The CDR3 DNA sequence: TGTGCCAGCAGTGAAGTGCCCGAGCAGTACTTC.

The chain couples TRBV6-5 to TRBJ1-1; TRBD1 aligns across 7 bases. With 7 bases clipped from V and 5 bases from J, the junction kept 10 bases outside the gene matches. The CDR3 loop spans 14 amino acids. Germline loops: CDR1 MNHEY, CDR2 SVGAGI. This CDR3 is CASNGGRGRTEAFF. Written as DNA, the CDR3 is TGTGCCAGCAACGGCGGGAGGGGGCGGACTGAAGCTTTCTTT.

The J gene is TRBJ2-7, the V gene TRBV28; the D is unclear. This CDR3 region has 11 residues. V was shortened by 2 bases and J by 3 bases, with 2 bases between the two germline ends. Germline CDR1 MDHEN, CDR2 SYDVKM. CDR3 sequence reads: CASSLNYEQYF. The DNA for the CDR3 is TGTGCCAGCAGTTTAAACTACGAGCAGTACTTC.

This clone occurred a few times. V usage is TRBV7-2 and J usage is TRBJ2-1, with a possible D match to TRBD2 (7 bases). The germline CDR1 and CDR2 sequences are SGHTA and FQGNSA. With 2 bases removed from V and 6 bases from J, the gap between germline ends came to 14 bases. The CDR3 loop spans 15 amino acids. CDR3 in DNA: TGTGCCAGCAGCTTAAGGGGGGGGCCAGGCAATGAGCAGTTCTTC. This codes for CASSLRGGPGNEQFF.

The rearrangement links TRBV5-8 to TRBJ2-7, with a possible D match to TRBD2 (6 bases). The V end lost 4 bases, the J end lost 4 bases, and 21 bases lay between the germline ends. The CDR3 totals 16 residues. Looked up from germline, CDR1 is SGHTS and CDR2 is YDEGEE. CDR3 residues: CASSPNRLGELYEQYF. CDR3 sequence (DNA): TGTGCCAGCAGCCCGAACCGACTAGGTGAACTATACGAGCAGTACTTC.

The chain recombines TRBV23-1 with TRBJ2-5; weak D call: TRBD2 (5 bases). Being an ORF, TRBV23-1 has a function that is uncertain. The CDR3 totals 14 residues. The V end was cut by 2 bases, the J end by 3 bases, with 10 bases between. The CDR3: CASSQTPTKETQYF. CDR3 in DNA: TGCGCCAGCAGTCAAACCCCGACTAAAGAGACCCAGTACTTC.

The chain carries TRBV5-1 and TRBJ2-3; D perhaps matches TRBD1 (6 bases). This CDR3 is 14 amino acids long. Per the germline V gene, CDR1 is SGHRS and CDR2 is YFSETQ. The ends were cut back, 0 bases at V and 6 bases at J, with 11 bases in the middle. The CDR3 DNA reads as TGCGCCAGCAGCTTGGGAGGGACATACGATACGCAGTATTTT. This encodes CASSLGGTYDTQYF.

In its sample, this clone was seen once. The V and J genes are TRBV27 and TRBJ1-3; TRBD1 is a possible D gene (6 bases). The germline gives CDR1 MNHEY, CDR2 SMNVEV (reference sequence). CDR3 length: 14 residues. The V end lost 5 bases, the J end lost 4 bases, and 12 bases lay between the germline ends. Here the CDR3 DNA reads TGTGCCAGCAGTAAACAGGGAGGGGGAAACACCATATATTTT. Its translation is CASSKQGGGNTIYF.

The rearrangement joins TRBV19 to TRBJ2-3, with a tentative D call TRBD1 (5 bases). Per germline, CDR1 LNHDA and CDR2 SQIVND (reference sequence). CDR3 length: 14 amino acids. V was cut by 1 base and J by 3 bases, with 8 bases left in between. The chain's CDR3 is CASSIVSGTDTQYF. The CDR3 nucleotides are TGTGCCAGTAGTATAGTATCAGGGACAGATACGCAGTATTTT.

The rearrangement joins TRBV7-9 to TRBJ2-3, with D possibly TRBD2 on 7 matching bases. V was trimmed by 8 bases and J by 2 bases, leaving 17 bases between them. The germline gives CDR1 SEHNR, CDR2 FQNEAQ (reference sequence). This CDR3 region has 15 residues. The CDR3 DNA sequence: TGTGCCAGCCACCTGGGGGGGGCCTACACAGATACGCAGTATTTT. Residues: CASHLGGAYTDTQYF.

This clone was counted between two and nine times. The chain uses TRBV19 and TRBJ1-6; a possible D gene is TRBD1 (5 bases). CDR3 size: 15 residues. The germline V gene encodes CDR1 LNHDA and CDR2 SQIVND (reference sequence). Trimming cost V 5 bases and J 9 bases, with 17 bases left between them. In DNA, the CDR3 is TGTGCCAGTAGTCCCCTAGTAGGGGAGGGTTCACCCCTCCACTTT. Translating it yields CASSPLVGEGSPLHF.

The chain employs TRBV21-1 and TRBJ1-5. TRBV21-1 is reported as a pseudogene. The CDR3 is 13 amino acids. This chain's CDR3 is CASSKGRAQPQHF. CDR3 nucleotide sequence: TGTGCCAGCAGCAAGGGACGCGCCCAGCCCCAGCATTTT.

This chain joins TRBV7-9 and TRBJ2-1; 9 nucleotides match TRBD1. The CDR3 runs to 16 residues. Germline values: CDR1 SEHNR, CDR2 FQNEAQ (reference sequence). Germline trimming cut 1 base from V and 6 bases from J; bases unmatched to any gene: 7. The CDR3 loop is CASSLVSGTGFNEQFF. CDR3 nucleotides: TGTGCCAGCAGCTTAGTCTCCGGGACAGGGTTCAATGAGCAGTTCTTC.

The genes are TRBV6-6 and TRBJ2-1; D ambiguous. Trimming pared 6 bases from V and 12 bases from J, leaving 18 bases between. Per germline, CDR1 MNHNY and CDR2 SVGAGI (reference sequence). CDR3 length: 13 residues. CDR3 protein: CASSDPDRSRQFF. CDR3 in DNA: TGTGCCAGCAGCGATCCGGACCGCAGCCGGCAGTTCTTC.

This chain connects TRBV18 to TRBJ2-1; possible D gene TRBD2, 6 bases. Germline assignment: CDR1 KGHSH and CDR2 LQKENI. This CDR3 has 15 residues. Trimming took 2 bases from V and 5 from J, leaving 13 bases between them. CDR3 loop: CASSPGTGVNNEQFF. CDR3 nucleotide sequence: TGTGCCAGCTCACCAGGGACGGGGGTAAACAATGAGCAGTTCTTC. The variable domain in full, completed from reference TRBV18 and TRBJ2-1, reads NAGVMQNPRHLVRRRGQEARLRCSPMKGHSHVYWYRQLPEEGLKFMVYLQKENIIDESGMPKERFSAEFPKEGPSILRIQQVVRGDSAAYFCASSPGTGVNNEQFFGPGTRLTVL.

This chain links TRBV30 with TRBJ2-7; TRBD1 agrees at 9 bases. The CDR3 is 14 amino acids. The ends lost 2 bases at V and 4 bases at J; junction bases unmatched: 6. Germline CDR1 and CDR2: GTSNPN and SVGIG (reference sequence). The CDR3 loop is CAWSFRDRDYEQYF. The CDR3 region has the DNA TGTGCCTGGAGTTTCAGGGACAGGGATTACGAGCAGTACTTC.

This chain uses TRBV28 with TRBJ1-5; no definite D call. The CDR3 is 15 amino acids. CDR1 is MDHEN, CDR2 SYDVKM, per germline. Trimming stripped 5 bases from V and 6 bases from J, with 17 bases between. CDR3 DNA: TGTGCCAGCAGTGGACCGCGCGGGGAGAGTCAGCCCCAGCATTTT. Its protein is CASSGPRGESQPQHF.

This clone was recorded a few times. V is TRBV29-1 and J is TRBJ1-1; 7 bases align to TRBD1. The CDR3 totals 13 residues. Germline CDR1 SQVTM, CDR2 ANQGSEA. After removal of 7 bases from V and 3 bases from J, the junction contained 8 bases not matched to a gene. The CDR3 spells CSGAGTADTEAFF. Here the CDR3 DNA reads TGCAGCGGCGCCGGGACAGCTGACACTGAAGCTTTCTTT.

The rearrangement uses TRBV2 and TRBJ2-7; D is tentatively TRBD1 or TRBD2 (5 bases each). Germline CDR1 and CDR2: SNHLY and FYNNEI. The V and J ends lost 4 bases and 2 bases respectively, with 12 bases between them. The CDR3 spans 14 residues. The CDR3 loop reads CASSAGRGPYEQYF. The CDR3 DNA is TGTGCCAGCAGTGCAGGACGGGGACCCTACGAGCAGTACTTC.

V gene TRBV5-8 combines with J gene TRBJ1-4; unclear D gene. Per germline, CDR1 SGHTS and CDR2 YDEGEE. The V end lost 7 bases, the J end lost 6 bases, and 10 bases lay between the germline ends. The CDR3 runs to 12 residues. For the CDR3, the DNA is TGTGCCAGCCGCCCTCGGGATGAAAAACTGTTTTTT. Translated, it gives CASRPRDEKLFF.

This rearrangement joins TRBV19 to TRBJ1-2; D is undetermined. This CDR3 spans 13 amino acids. Trimming pared 5 bases from V and 2 bases from J, leaving 9 bases between. Germline lookup yields CDR1 LNHDA and CDR2 SQIVND (reference sequence). The DNA for the CDR3 is TGTGCCAGTAGTCTGCAGGAAAACTATGGCTACACCTTC. Amino acid sequence: CASSLQENYGYTF.

The V and J genes are TRBV2 and TRBJ1-1; TRBD1 matches 10 bases. Trimming removed 5 bases from V and 5 bases from J; junction bases left unmatched: 5. Germline V gene sequence: CDR1 SNHLY, CDR2 FYNNEI. The CDR3 length is 14 residues. The CDR3 protein is CASSKRQGATEAFF. In nucleotides, the CDR3 is TGTGCCAGCAGTAAACGACAGGGGGCAACTGAAGCTTTCTTT.